The entry that follows covers one TCR beta chain sequence. The specificity of this receptor is unknown. One base away there is no much larger clone; base qualities are not given. This specimen belongs to a study of T cells in Graves' hyperthyroidism and ophthalmopathy (dated by TCRdb to the late 2010s). Background for the entire study: A discovery cohort of roughly 96 patients, 43 with Graves' ophthalmopathy and about 58 with stable Graves' hyperthyroidism, was used to find distinguishing TCR V-J signatures. After sampling, hyperthyroidism patients received methimazole starting at 30 mg daily, and ophthalmopathy patients received high-dose intravenous methylprednisolone. In addition, the study compared T-cell repertoires in thyroid tissue and in blood from six Graves' hyperthyroidism patients. Prospective prediction of ophthalmopathy was tested in an independent validation cohort of 18 to 20 hyperthyroidism patients and 17 patients who later progressed to ophthalmopathy. The paper reports TCR Vbeta CDR3 sequencing of approximately 140 peripheral blood samples: around 41 ophthalmopathy, fewer than 80 hyperthyroidism and around 17 progressor patients. For training and testing, the 100 or so patients in the discovery cohort were randomly divided in a 7:3 ratio. The full study reports these points: In validation, progression to ophthalmopathy was predicted by the model with 65% to 71% sensitivity and roughly 76% specificity, a median of 6.5 months before onset. A model built on a 13 V-J signature distinguished ophthalmopathy from stable hyperthyroidism, reaching about 88% sensitivity and about 81% specificity in cross-validation and 80%/75% in testing. Most expanded thyroid clonotypes (frequency above 0.001) were also detected in blood, a finding suggesting that blood repertoires may reflect thyroid immune responses. Sample size was not statistically predetermined, and blinding of investigators to group allocation was not performed.

The TCR beta CDR3 regions were amplified from the RNA transcripts. The TCR CDR3 was subjected to a first round of RT-PCR using the HTBI primer set and the Qiagen OneStep RT-PCR kit. Libraries were constructed in a second round of multiplex PCR, after which size selection and purification were carried out. Sequencing of the libraries was done on an Illumina HiSeq2000 using paired-end 100 bp reads. On the authors' methods: SOAPnuke was used to process the raw data, throwing out any read that contained adapters or uncalled bases, had a mean Phred below 15, or lacked an exact constant-primer or identifier match. High-quality paired reads were merged using COPE v1.2.5, and each unique nucleotide sequence was defined as a clonotype. Clonotypes were aligned to IMGT TRBV, TRBD and TRBJ reference segments using MiTCR v1.1. Only V-J combinations with frequency above 0.0001, covering roughly 99% of repertoires, were analysed. A TCS score was defined as the ratio of F50 (clonal expansion) to E x V (chaos), with BLOSUM62-based TCRdist applied between CDR3 peptides within each V-J. Welch's t-statistics and random forest reduced roughly 530 V-J features to under 15, which were used in a naive Bayes classifier (R e1071). Thyroid-blood repertoire similarity was quantified with the Morisita-Horn index. Using fastp trimming at Q25 and MiXCR clonotype assembly, TCRdb reanalyzed the public sequencing data and kept in-frame beta chains. Each CDR3 protein gets just one entry, which takes the most common genes and DNA from the rows behind it. The V and J calls come from TCRdb's annotation, not from the publication. The sample table shows about 580,000 distinct CDR3 sequences, and 40% to 55% are seen once. The top ten clonotypes cover about 8.3% of the sample.

Stable Graves' hyperthyroidism was defined as no progression to ophthalmopathy during 18 months of follow-up. The hyperthyroidism patients were between 18 and 65 years old and newly diagnosed, with a disease duration of less than 2 months. Any patient with an uncontrolled infection, another autoimmune disease, pregnancy or lactation was excluded. Clinical symptoms, serum thyroxine and TRAb, thyroid ultrasound, and orbital computed tomography formed the basis for the diagnoses. Total RNA was extracted using Trizol reagent, and RNA quality was assessed on an Agilent 2100 Bioanalyzer. V trim: 2 bases; J trim: 2 bases; unmatched bases: 3. The germline V gene provides CDR1 MNHNS and CDR2 SASEGT. The CDR3, from cysteine to phenylalanine, totals 15 residues. Only the CDR3 DNA stays, 45 bases, in frame from base 1.

The chain employs TRBV6-1 and TRBJ2-7, with 10 bases matching TRBD2. The TCR comes from a woman under 30 with Graves' hyperthyroidism. The specimen was peripheral blood or thyroid tissue (not recorded which). The CDR3 in this case is CASSELAGVTYEQYF. In nucleotides, the sequence is TGTGCCAGCAGTGAACTAGCGGGAGTTACCTACGAGCAGTACTTC.